This TCR beta chain was obtained from a study of blood T cell repertoires in COVID-19. As for the study in general: Italy, Spain and the United States were the sources of the convalescent and acute COVID-19 samples. T cells, B-cell-depleted T cells, or PBMCs provided the cDNA or gDNA that served as material.

V lost 3 bases, J lost 0 bases, and 8 bases lay in between. CDR3 length: 14 amino acids. Per the germline V gene, CDR1 is KGHSH and CDR2 is LQKENI. This clone was detected only a few times. In the authors' workflow: Estimated nucleated cell counts came from reference gene primer amplification. The protocol was immunoSEQ multiplex PCR, while the TCRdb copy is restricted to in-frame clones and leaves out a portion. V and J calls and clone size follow that table, whereas D and trimming were derived from the DNA. The sample lists about 67,000 clones, 86% occurring once. V and J are TRBV18 and TRBJ1-1, with no clear D. Source material: peripheral blood. This clonotype was sampled from a man in his fifties with active COVID-19. As DNA, the CDR3 is TGTGCCAGCTCACCCACGGGGTTGAACACTGAAGCTTTCTTT. Its protein product is CASSPTGLNTEAFF.